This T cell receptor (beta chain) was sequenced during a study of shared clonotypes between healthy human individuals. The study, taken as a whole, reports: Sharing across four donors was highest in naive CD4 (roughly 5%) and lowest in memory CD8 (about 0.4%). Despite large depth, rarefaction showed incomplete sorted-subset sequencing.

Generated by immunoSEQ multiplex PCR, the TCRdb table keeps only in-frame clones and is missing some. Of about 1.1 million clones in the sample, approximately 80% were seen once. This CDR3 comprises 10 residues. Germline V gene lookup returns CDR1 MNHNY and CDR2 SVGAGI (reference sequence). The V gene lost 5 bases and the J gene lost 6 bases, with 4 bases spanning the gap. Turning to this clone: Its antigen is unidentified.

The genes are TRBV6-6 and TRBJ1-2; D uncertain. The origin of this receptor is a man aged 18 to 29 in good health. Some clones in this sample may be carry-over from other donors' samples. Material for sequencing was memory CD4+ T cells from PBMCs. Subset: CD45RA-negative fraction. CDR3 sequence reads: CASSHNGYTF. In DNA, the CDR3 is TGTGCCAGCAGTCACAATGGCTACACCTTC.